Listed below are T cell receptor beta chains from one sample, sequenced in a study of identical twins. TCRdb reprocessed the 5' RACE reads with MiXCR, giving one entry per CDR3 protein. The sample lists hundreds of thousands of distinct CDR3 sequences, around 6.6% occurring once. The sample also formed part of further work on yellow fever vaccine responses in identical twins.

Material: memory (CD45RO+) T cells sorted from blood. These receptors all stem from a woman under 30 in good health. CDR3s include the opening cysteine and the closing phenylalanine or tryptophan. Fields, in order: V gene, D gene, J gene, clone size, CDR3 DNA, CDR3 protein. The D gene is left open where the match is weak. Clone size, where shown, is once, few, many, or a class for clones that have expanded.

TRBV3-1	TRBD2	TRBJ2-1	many	TGTGCCAGCAGCCAAGGCGGTAGCGGGCCCTCACTGATGGAGTTCTTC	CASSQGGSGPSLMEFF
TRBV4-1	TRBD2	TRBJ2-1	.	TGCGCCAGCAGCCAAGTGCGCGGGAGATACAATGAGCAGTTCTTC	CASSQVRGRYNEQFF
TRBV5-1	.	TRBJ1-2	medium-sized	TGCGCCAGCGGCCTTTCGTCAGGCGCTTATGGCTACACCTTC	CASGLSSGAYGYTF
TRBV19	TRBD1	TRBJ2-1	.	TGTGCCAGTAGACAGGACAGGATGTACAATGAGCAGTTCTTC	CASRQDRMYNEQFF
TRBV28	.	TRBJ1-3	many	TGTGCCAGCAGTTTTACCTCCACAGGAACCGGAAACACCATATATTTT	CASSFTSTGTGNTIYF
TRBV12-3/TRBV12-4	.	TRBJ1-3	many	TGTGCCAGCACCTTGTCGGGACAACGCTCTGGAAACACCATATATTTT	CASTLSGQRSGNTIYF
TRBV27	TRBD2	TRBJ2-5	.	TGTGCCAGCATCCCTAGCGGGAGGGCCCGAGAGACCCAGTACTTC	CASIPSGRARETQYF
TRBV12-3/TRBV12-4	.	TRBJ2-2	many	TGTGCCAGCAGGCAGGGACCCGGGGAGCTGTTTTTT	CASRQGPGELFF
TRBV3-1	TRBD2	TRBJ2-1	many	TGTGCCAGCAGCCAAGTACGCGGGAGCTCCTACAATGAGCAGTTCTTC	CASSQVRGSSYNEQFF
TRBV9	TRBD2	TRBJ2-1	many	TGTGCCAGCAGCGCTAGCGGGAGGGGAGTTGAGCAGTTCTTC	CASSASGRGVEQFF
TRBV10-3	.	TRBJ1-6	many	TGTGCCATCAGTGGCCGACAGACGAGTTCACCCCTCCACTTT	CAISGRQTSSPLHF
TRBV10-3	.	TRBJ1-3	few	TGTGCCATCAGTGAGTCGGGGAAAACAGGGGGAAACACCATATATTTT	CAISESGKTGGNTIYF
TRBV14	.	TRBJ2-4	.	TGTGCCAGCAGCCAAGATTTCAGGGGCACCCAGTACTTC	CASSQDFRGTQYF
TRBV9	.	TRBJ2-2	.	TGTGCCAGCAGCGTAGGTGCAGGGTTTACCGGGGAGCTGTTTTTT	CASSVGAGFTGELFF
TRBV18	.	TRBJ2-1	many	TGTGCCAGCTCACCACCAGCGTCAACCCATGAGCAGTTCTTC	CASSPPASTHEQFF
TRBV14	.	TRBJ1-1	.	TGTGCCAGCAGCCAGACGAACGGGGGCACTGAAGCTTTCTTT	CASSQTNGGTEAFF
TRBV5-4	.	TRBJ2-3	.	TGTGCCAGCAGCTTGGTTGAGGCAGATACGCAGTATTTT	CASSLVEADTQYF
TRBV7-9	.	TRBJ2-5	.	TGTGCCAGCACCTTTAGCGGCCAAGAGACCCAGTACTTC	CASTFSGQETQYF
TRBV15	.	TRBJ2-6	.	TGTGCCACCTTTTCCGGGGTTGGTGGGGCCAACGTCCTGACTTTC	CATFSGVGGANVLTF
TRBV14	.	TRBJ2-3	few	TGTGCCAGCAGCCAAGATCTGTGGCCCACAGATACGCAGTATTTT	CASSQDLWPTDTQYF
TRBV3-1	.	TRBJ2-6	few	TGTGCCAGCAGCCAAGGGGAGGGGGCGGCTGGGGCCAACGTCCTGACTTTC	CASSQGEGAAGANVLTF
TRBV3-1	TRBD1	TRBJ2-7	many	TGTGCCAGCAGCCTACGGACAGGAGGCGAGCAGTACTTC	CASSLRTGGEQYF
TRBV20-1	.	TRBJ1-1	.	TGCAGTGCTAGAGCATTGGGGAACACTGAAGCTTTCTTT	CSARALGNTEAFF
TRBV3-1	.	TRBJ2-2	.	TGTGCCAGCAGCCCATCCCCCCCCGGGACCGGGGAGCTGTTTTTT	CASSPSPPGTGELFF
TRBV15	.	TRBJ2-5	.	TGTGCCACCGGCCCTAATACAGGGGGAGGGGAGACCCAGTACTTC	CATGPNTGGGETQYF
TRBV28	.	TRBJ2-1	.	TGTGCCAGCGCCGGGACGGGGCAGAACAATGAGCAGTTCTTC	CASAGTGQNNEQFF
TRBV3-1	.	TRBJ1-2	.	TGTGCCAGCAGCCAGAAAGAGGGATCTTATGGCTACACCTTC	CASSQKEGSYGYTF
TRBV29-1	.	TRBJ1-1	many	TGCAGCGTTACCCTCTATAGGGGGGCTGAAGCTTTCTTT	CSVTLYRGAEAFF
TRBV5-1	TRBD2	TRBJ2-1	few	TGCGCCAGCAGCTCATCTAGCGGCTCCTACAATGAGCAGTTCTTC	CASSSSSGSYNEQFF
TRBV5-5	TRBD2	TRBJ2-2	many	TGTGCCAGCAGCGCCCGGACCCCTAGCGGAACTAACACCGGGGAGCTGTTTTTT	CASSARTPSGTNTGELFF
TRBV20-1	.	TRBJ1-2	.	TGCAGTGCTAGAGGACAACAGGGAGGGAACTATGGCTACACCTTC	CSARGQQGGNYGYTF
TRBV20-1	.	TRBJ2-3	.	TGCAGTGCCCTCGGGGTGTCTAACACAGATACGCAGTATTTT	CSALGVSNTDTQYF
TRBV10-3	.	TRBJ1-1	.	TGTGCCATCAGTGACACAGGGAACACTGAAGCTTTCTTT	CAISDTGNTEAFF
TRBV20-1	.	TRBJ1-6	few	TGCAGTGCCGAAAGGGCGGGCCCGATACGACAGGACTTAAATGATTCACCCCTCCACTTT	CSAERAGPIRQDLNDSPLHF
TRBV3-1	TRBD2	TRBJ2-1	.	TGTGCCAGCAGCCAAAGACTAGCGGGGGGGAATGAGCAGTTCTTC	CASSQRLAGGNEQFF
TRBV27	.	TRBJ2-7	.	TGTGCCAGCAGTTCCTTTCGAGGACAGAGCAGGTTCGTGCAGTACTTC	CASSSFRGQSRFVQYF
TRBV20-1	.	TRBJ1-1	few	TGCAGTGCTAGACTTTTGGGGGTCGGGACTGAAGCTTTCTTT	CSARLLGVGTEAFF
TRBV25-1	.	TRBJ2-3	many	TGTGCCAGCAGTTTCTCAGGTTCTACTAGCACAGATACGCAGTATTTT	CASSFSGSTSTDTQYF
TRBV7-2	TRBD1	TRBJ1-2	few	TGTGCCAGCAGCACCGCCGGGACAGGGGGCTATGGCTACACCTTC	CASSTAGTGGYGYTF
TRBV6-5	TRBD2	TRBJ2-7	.	TGTGCCAGCAGTTCTCCGGGACTAGGGCCTTACGAGCAGTACTTC	CASSSPGLGPYEQYF
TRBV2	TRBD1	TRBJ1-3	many	TGTGCCAGCAGCCAAGCACCGACAGGGTCAGGAAACACCATATATTTT	CASSQAPTGSGNTIYF
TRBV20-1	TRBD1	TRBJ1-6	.	TGCAGTGCTCGTACCGGGACAGGATTTCGCGGTAATTCACCCCTCCACTTT	CSARTGTGFRGNSPLHF
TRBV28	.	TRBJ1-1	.	TGTGCCAGCAGTTTTTACGTCCGGAACACTGAAGCTTTCTTT	CASSFYVRNTEAFF
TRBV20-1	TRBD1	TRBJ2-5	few	TGCAGTGCAAGTATCGGGACAGGGTTCGAGACCCAGTACTTC	CSASIGTGFETQYF
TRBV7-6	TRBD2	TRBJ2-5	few	TGTGCCAGCAGCTTGGGACTAGCGGGGGGTTTTCGCGAGACCCAGTACTTC	CASSLGLAGGFRETQYF
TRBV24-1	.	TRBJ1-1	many	TGTGCCACCAGTGATGGACAAAGAGGCGGGAACACTGAAGCTTTCTTT	CATSDGQRGGNTEAFF
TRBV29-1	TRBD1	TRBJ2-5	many	TGCAGCGTAACTACCCCGGACAGGGGGCGAGGAGAGACCCAGTACTTC	CSVTTPDRGRGETQYF
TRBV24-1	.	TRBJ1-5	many	TGTGCCACCAGTGAGAGTAGCAATCAGCCCCAGCATTTT	CATSESSNQPQHF
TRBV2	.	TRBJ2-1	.	TGTGCCAGCATTTTGAACAGGTTGACCTACAATGAGCAGTTCTTC	CASILNRLTYNEQFF
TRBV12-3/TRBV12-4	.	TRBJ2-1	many	TGTGCCAGCAGTCCCTCCAGTTCAGGCCTGCAGTTCTTC	CASSPSSSGLQFF
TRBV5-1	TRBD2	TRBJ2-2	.	TGCGCCAGCAGCCAAGGTGGGACTAGCGGGGGAGGCACCGGGGAGCTGTTTTTT	CASSQGGTSGGGTGELFF
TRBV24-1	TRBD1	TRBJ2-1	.	TGTGCCACCAGTGATTCGGGCAGGGGGCAGGGAAATGAGCAGTTCTTC	CATSDSGRGQGNEQFF
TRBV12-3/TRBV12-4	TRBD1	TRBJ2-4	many	TGTGCCAGCAGTCAAGGACAGGGGGTGGAAAACATTCAGTACTTC	CASSQGQGVENIQYF
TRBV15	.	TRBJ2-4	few	TGTGCCACCAGCAGAGACCAGGGGAACATTCAGTACTTC	CATSRDQGNIQYF
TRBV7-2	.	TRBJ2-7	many	TGTGCCAGCAGCCCGGGACCGGAGTACGAGCAGTACTTC	CASSPGPEYEQYF
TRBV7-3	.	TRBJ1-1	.	TGTGCCAGCAGCTTAACTGGCCCGGGGAACACTGAAGCTTTCTTT	CASSLTGPGNTEAFF
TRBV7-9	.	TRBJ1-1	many	TGTGCCAGCAGTCCTGGCGGGGGCGTTAGAGACGAAGCTTTCTTT	CASSPGGGVRDEAFF
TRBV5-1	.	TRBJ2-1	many	TGCGCCAGCAGCTTGGAAGGGACGGATTTTGAGCAGTTCTTC	CASSLEGTDFEQFF
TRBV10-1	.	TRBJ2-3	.	TGCGCCAGCAGTGAATCGGGACTTAGCACAGATACGCAGTATTTT	CASSESGLSTDTQYF